This T cell receptor beta chain was documented in a study of blood T cell repertoires in COVID-19. Background on the study: Sites in the United States, Italy and Spain provided acute and convalescent COVID-19 samples. Sample material is recorded as cDNA or gDNA derived from T cells, B-cell-depleted T cells, or PBMCs.

Germline CDR1 and CDR2: SGHRS and YFSETQ. The CDR3 runs to 14 residues. V dropped 4 bases and J dropped 5; count of bases not matched to a gene: 3. In the original processing: For nucleated cells, counts were estimated from reference gene primer amplification. TCRdb keeps only in-frame clones here, not all; method: immunoSEQ multiplex PCR. That table supplies the V and J calls and clone size; D and trimming were determined from the DNA. The sample lists around 210,000 clones, about 85% occurring once. V and J are TRBV5-1 and TRBJ1-6; 7 nucleotides line up with TRBD1. The material sequenced was peripheral blood. The sequence came from a man aged 55 to 70 with COVID-19, enrolled during active disease. As DNA, the CDR3 is TGCGCCAGCAGCGCCGGGACAGATAATTCACCCCTCCACTTT. It translates to CASSAGTDNSPLHF.